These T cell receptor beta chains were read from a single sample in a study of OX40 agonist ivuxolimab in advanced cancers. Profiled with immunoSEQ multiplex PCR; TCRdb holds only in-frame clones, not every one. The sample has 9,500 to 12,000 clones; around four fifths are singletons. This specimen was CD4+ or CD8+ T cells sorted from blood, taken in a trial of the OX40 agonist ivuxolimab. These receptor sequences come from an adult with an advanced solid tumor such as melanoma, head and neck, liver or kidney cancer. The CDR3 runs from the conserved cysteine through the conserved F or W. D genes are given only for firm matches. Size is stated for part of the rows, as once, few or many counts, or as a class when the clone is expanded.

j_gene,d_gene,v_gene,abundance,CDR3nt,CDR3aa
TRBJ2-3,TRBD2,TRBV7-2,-,TGTGCCAGCAGCTTAGTCGTTTCGGCGGGAGGGCCCGCAGATACGCAGTATTTT,CASSLVVSAGGPADTQYF
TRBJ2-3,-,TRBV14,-,TGTGCCAGCAGCCGGCGGGGAGGAGGGTCCACAGATACGCAGTATTTT,CASSRRGGGSTDTQYF
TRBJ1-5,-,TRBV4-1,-,TGCGCCAGCAGCCAAGGACATCTCAGCAATCAGCCCCAGCATTTT,CASSQGHLSNQPQHF
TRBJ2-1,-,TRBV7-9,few,TGTGCCAGCAGCTTAGCCACGAGCTCCTACAATGAGCAGTTCTTC,CASSLATSSYNEQFF
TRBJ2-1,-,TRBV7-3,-,TGTGCCAGCAGCCGCGCGGTGGTGGGGTACAATGAGCAGTTCTTC,CASSRAVVGYNEQFF
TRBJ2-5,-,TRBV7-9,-,TGTGCCAGCAGCTTAGTCGGGGGACGAAATCAAGAGACCCAGTACTTC,CASSLVGGRNQETQYF
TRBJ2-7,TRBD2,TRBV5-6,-,TGTGCCAGCAGCTTCACTACACTAGCGGGCTCCTACGAGCAGTACTTC,CASSFTTLAGSYEQYF
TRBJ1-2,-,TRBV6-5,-,TGTGCCAGCAGTTACTCGACTGCGTGGGCCTACTATGGCTACACCTTC,CASSYSTAWAYYGYTF
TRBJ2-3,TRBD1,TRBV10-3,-,TGTGCCATCAGTGAGTCCACAGGGGGGATAGATACGCAGTATTTT,CAISESTGGIDTQYF
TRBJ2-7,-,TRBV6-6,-,TGTGCCAGCAGTTACTCGGAAGGCAGCTCCTACGAGCAGTACTTC,CASSYSEGSSYEQYF
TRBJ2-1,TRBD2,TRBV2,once,TGTGCCAGCAGAGGGACTAGCGGGAGGAATGAGCAGTTCTTC,CASRGTSGRNEQFF
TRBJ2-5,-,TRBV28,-,TGTGCCAGCAGTTTACTGGGGGCGGACCAAGAGACCCAGTACTTC,CASSLLGADQETQYF
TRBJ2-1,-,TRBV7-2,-,TGTGCCAGCAGCTTCCTAGCTGTCTACAATGAGCAGTTCTTC,CASSFLAVYNEQFF
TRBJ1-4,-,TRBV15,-,TGTGCCACCAGCGACCGGAAGGGGCATAATGAAAAACTGTTTTTT,CATSDRKGHNEKLFF
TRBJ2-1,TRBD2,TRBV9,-,TGTGCCAGCAGCGGCAGCGGGAGGGCCTACAATGAGCAGTTCTTC,CASSGSGRAYNEQFF
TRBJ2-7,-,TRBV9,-,TGTGCCAGCAGCGCTTCTAGCGGACAGACCTACGAGCAGTACTTC,CASSASSGQTYEQYF
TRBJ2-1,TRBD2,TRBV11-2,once,TGTGCCAGCAGCCTCGGACTAGCGGGAGGAGTGAATGAGCAGTTCTTC,CASSLGLAGGVNEQFF
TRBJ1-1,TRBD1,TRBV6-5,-,TGTGCCAGCAGTTACAAACAGGGGGCGTTTGAAGCTTTCTTT,CASSYKQGAFEAFF
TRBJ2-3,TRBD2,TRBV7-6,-,TGTGCCAGCAGCTTAGAGTTGGCTAGCGGACGCACAGATACGCAGTATTTT,CASSLELASGRTDTQYF
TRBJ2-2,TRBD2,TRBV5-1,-,TGCGCCAGCAGCTACGGGGGGAGTTTCACCGGGGAGCTGTTTTTT,CASSYGGSFTGELFF
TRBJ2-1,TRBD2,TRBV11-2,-,TGTGCCAGCAGCTGGACTAGCGGGAGCTCCTACAATGAGCAGTTCTTC,CASSWTSGSSYNEQFF
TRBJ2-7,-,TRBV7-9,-,TGTGCCAGCAGCGTCGGACACGAGCAGTACTTC,CASSVGHEQYF
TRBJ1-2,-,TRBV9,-,TGTGCCAGCAGCGCTATACGCGGCTATACCTTC,CASSAIRGYTF
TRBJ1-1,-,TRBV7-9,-,TGTGCCAGCGCAGGGACTGAAGCTTTCTTT,CASAGTEAFF
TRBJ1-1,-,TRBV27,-,TGTGCCAGCAGTTTCGGAACAGTCCCGAACACTGAAGCTTTCTTT,CASSFGTVPNTEAFF
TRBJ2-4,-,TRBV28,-,TGTGCCAGCAGTTTACCTCAGGTCAAAAACATTCAGTACTTC,CASSLPQVKNIQYF
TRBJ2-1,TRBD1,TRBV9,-,TGTGCCAGCAGCGTAGCCAGACAGGGACCTACTGCCTCCTACAATGAGCAGTTCTTC,CASSVARQGPTASYNEQFF
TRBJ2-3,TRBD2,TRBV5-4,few,TGTGCCAGCAGCCAGGGACTAGCGGGTTCCGATACGCAGTATTTT,CASSQGLAGSDTQYF
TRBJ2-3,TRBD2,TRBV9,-,TGTGCCAGCAGCGCAGAGGCCCCGGCAGCGGGGACAGATACGCAGTATTTT,CASSAEAPAAGTDTQYF
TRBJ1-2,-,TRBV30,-,TGTGCCTGGGGACCATCGGGTGGCTACACCTTC,CAWGPSGGYTF
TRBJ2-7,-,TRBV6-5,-,TGTGCCAGCAGTCCGACGGATACCTACGAGCAGTACTTC,CASSPTDTYEQYF
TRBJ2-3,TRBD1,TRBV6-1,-,TGTGCCAGCAGTGGCCCCCCCGGGACAGGCACAGATACGCAGTATTTT,CASSGPPGTGTDTQYF
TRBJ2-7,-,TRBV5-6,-,TGTGCCAGCAGCTCTCTTACAGGGAGGGCCCACGAGCAGTACTTC,CASSSLTGRAHEQYF
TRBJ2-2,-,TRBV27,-,TGTGCCAGCAGTCTACCGAACACCGGGGAGCTGTTTTTT,CASSLPNTGELFF
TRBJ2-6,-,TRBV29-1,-,TGCAGCGTTGCTGAAACACTAATACAAAGTCGGGCCAACGTCCTGACTTTC,CSVAETLIQSRANVLTF
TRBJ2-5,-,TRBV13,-,TGTGCCAGCAGCCCCCCGGGGGGCATCCAAGAGACCCAGTACTTC,CASSPPGGIQETQYF
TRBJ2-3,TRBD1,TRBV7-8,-,TGTGCCAGCAGCTCGGACAGGGCCAGCACAGATACGCAGTATTTT,CASSSDRASTDTQYF
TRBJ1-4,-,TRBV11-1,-,TGTGCCAGCAGCGAGAACGGGGATGAAAAACTGTTTTTT,CASSENGDEKLFF
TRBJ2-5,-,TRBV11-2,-,TGTGCCAGCAGCTTAGGAAACCGGGAGACCCAGTACTTC,CASSLGNRETQYF
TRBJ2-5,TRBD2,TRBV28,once,TGTGCCAGCAGTTCGGGTAGCGGGAGTACCCAAGAGACCCAGTACTTC,CASSSGSGSTQETQYF
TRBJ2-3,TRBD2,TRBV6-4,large,TGTGCCAGCGCTAGCGGGGGTGAAGATACGCAGTATTTT,CASASGGEDTQYF
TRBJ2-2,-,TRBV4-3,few,TGCGCCGGCCAAAGGGGTAGAAACGCCGGGGAGCTGTTTTTT,CAGQRGRNAGELFF
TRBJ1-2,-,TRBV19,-,TGTGCCAGTAGTATACCCGGCGGATTTAACTATGGCTACACCTTC,CASSIPGGFNYGYTF
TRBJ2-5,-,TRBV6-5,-,TGTGCCAGCAGTTACGTGGGGGCAACCCAAGAGACCCAGTACTTC,CASSYVGATQETQYF
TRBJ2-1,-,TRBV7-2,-,TGTGCCAGCAGCTTAGACTTGACTAGAGGGGGCTTTAATGAGCAGTTCTTC,CASSLDLTRGGFNEQFF
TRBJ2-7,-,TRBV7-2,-,TGTGCCAGCAGCTCCCGGTCAGGGGAAGTGGGCGACGAGCAGTACTTC,CASSSRSGEVGDEQYF
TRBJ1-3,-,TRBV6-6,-,TGTGCCAGCAGTTACTCAGGGTCTGGAAACACCATATATTTT,CASSYSGSGNTIYF
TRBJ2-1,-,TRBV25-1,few,TGTGCCAGCACCGGGACTTATTACAATGAGCAGTTCTTC,CASTGTYYNEQFF
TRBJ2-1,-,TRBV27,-,TGTGCCAGCAGTTTTCCCCGGCAGTTCTTC,CASSFPRQFF
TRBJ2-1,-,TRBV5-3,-,TGTGCCTCGCAGAAGAGGCGTTGCAATGAGCAGTTCTTC,CASQKRRCNEQFF
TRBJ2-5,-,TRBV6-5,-,TGTGCCAGCAGCCTATCGGATGGGGAGACCCAGTACTTC,CASSLSDGETQYF